The 20 T cell receptor beta chains in this list originate from one sample, sequenced in a study of T-cell memory formation after mild COVID-19. TCRdb analysed the 5' RACE reads with MiXCR anew, one entry per CDR3 protein. The table includes more than 300,000 distinct CDR3 sequences, roughly an eighth detected once. The specimen was PBMCs or a T cell subset sorted from them (not recorded which). These receptors all come from a man between 18 and 35 years old who had mild COVID-19 (a few samples of this study predate the infection). Cell type and time point are not known.

CDR3 coding DNA: TGTGCCAGCAGCGCGCACAGGGTGAACACTGAAGCTTTCTTT. It is translated as CASSAHRVNTEAFF. The chain combines TRBV9 with TRBJ1-1; D might be TRBD1 (6 bases). Trimming removed 3 bases at V and 0 bases at J, with 9 bases between. The CDR3 spans 14 residues. Germline values: CDR1 SGDLS, CDR2 YYNGEE. Full variable domain (remainder filled in from reference TRBV9 and TRBJ1-1): DSGVTQTPKHLITATGQRVTLRCSPRSGDLSVYWYQQSLDQGLQFLIQYYNGEERAKGNILERFSAQQFPDLHSELNLSSLELGDSALYFCASSAHRVNTEAFFGQGTRLTVV.

This clonotype was seen ten or more times. The rearrangement uses TRBV28 and TRBJ1-1; maybe TRBD1 (6 bases). With 3 bases removed from V and 7 bases from J, the gap between germline ends came to 9 bases. Germline CDR1 reads MDHEN; CDR2 reads SYDVKM. The CDR3 loop spans 12 amino acids. The CDR3 loop reads CASSFSRGEAFF. CDR3 coding DNA: TGTGCCAGCAGTTTCTCCAGGGGTGAAGCTTTCTTT.

This clonotype has only a few counts. The genes are TRBV20-1 and TRBJ2-7; TRBD1 might be the D (5 bases). Germline V CDR1 and CDR2: DFQATT, SNEGSKA (reference sequence). This CDR3 has 12 residues. V dropped 3 bases and J dropped 2 bases, with 8 bases sitting between them. CDR3 in DNA: TGCAGTGCTAGGGGCAGGGCCTACGAGCAGTACGTC. Translation gives CSARGRAYEQYV.

The CDR3 coding sequence is TGTGCCGGTTTGAGGGGGATCGGGGAGCTGTTTTTT. Translation gives CAGLRGIGELFF. This chain joins TRBV6-6 and TRBJ2-2; weak D call: TRBD1 (6 bases). With 11 bases removed from V and 7 bases from J, the gap between germline ends came to 14 bases. Germline V gene sequence: CDR1 MNHNY, CDR2 SVGAGI (reference sequence). The CDR3 consists of 12 residues.

This clonotype was counted only a few times. The chain links TRBV28 to TRBJ1-1; the match to TRBD1 covers 7 bases. The CDR3 has 13 amino acids. V lost 5 bases, J lost 9 bases, and 9 bases stayed unmatched. Looked up from germline, CDR1 is MDHEN and CDR2 is SYDVKM. CDR3 sequence (DNA): TGTGCCAGCAGTCCCGACAGGGCTTCTCAAGCTTTCTTT. This codes for CASSPDRASQAFF.

A few counts support this clonotype. The chain uses TRBV7-8 and TRBJ1-4; TRBD1 agrees at 8 bases. CDR1 and CDR2 from the germline V gene are SGHVS and FQNEAQ. This CDR3 spans 14 amino acids. With 8 bases clipped from V and 5 bases from J, the junction kept 7 bases outside the gene matches. The chain's CDR3 is CASSRWDRNEKLFF. The CDR3 bases are TGTGCCAGCTCCAGGTGGGACAGGAATGAAAAACTGTTTTTT.

The rearrangement joins TRBV4-2 to TRBJ2-3; TRBD2 might be the D (6 bases). V gave up 4 bases and J gave up 0 bases, with 29 bases separating them. The germline gives CDR1 LGHNA, CDR2 YNFKEQ. This CDR3 has 21 amino acids. The CDR3 nucleotides are TGTGCCAGCAGCCTCGGACGGGGGTTTAATGTTAAGGCCCTCAGCACAGATACGCAGTATTTT. It is translated as CASSLGRGFNVKALSTDTQYF.

V and J are TRBV15 and TRBJ1-2; D perhaps matches TRBD1 (6 bases). Trimming took off 0 bases at V and 4 bases at J, with 9 bases between the two ends. This CDR3 is built from 14 residues. Germline lookup yields CDR1 LNHNV and CDR2 YYDKDF (reference sequence). The CDR3: CATSRDRTAYGYTF. The CDR3 nucleotides read TGTGCCACCAGCAGAGACCGGACAGCCTATGGCTACACCTTC.

There are many counts of this clonotype. The rearrangement links TRBV7-9 to TRBJ2-3, with 8 bases matching TRBD2. Trimming at V came to 4 bases and at J to 2 bases, leaving 11 bases not matched to a gene. The CDR3 sequence is 17 residues long. The germline V gene has CDR1 SEHNR and CDR2 FQNEAQ (reference sequence). The CDR3 protein is CASSSTRAGASTDTQYF. CDR3 in DNA: TGTGCCAGCAGCTCGACACGAGCGGGGGCCTCCACAGATACGCAGTATTTT.

This clonotype was recorded once. The rearrangement links TRBV5-6 to TRBJ1-5; 7 bases align to TRBD1. Germline V gene lookup returns CDR1 SGHDT and CDR2 YYEEEE. The CDR3 consists of 12 residues. Trimming removed 4 bases from V and 9 bases from J; junction bases left unmatched: 4. CDR3 bases: TGTGCCAGCAGCGTACAGGGGAGGCCCCAGCATTTT. This sequence encodes CASSVQGRPQHF.

This clonotype was counted many times. V is TRBV4-2 and J is TRBJ2-3; TRBD2 aligns across 12 bases. CDR3 length: 18 amino acids. V lost 2 bases and J lost 0; bases outside the gene matches: 6. Looked up from germline, CDR1 is LGHNA and CDR2 is YNFKEQ. The chain's CDR3 is CASSQPSGTSGSTDTQYF. CDR3 DNA: TGTGCCAGCAGCCAACCCTCCGGGACTAGCGGGAGCACAGATACGCAGTATTTT.

A remark on this clonotype: The germline gene is not matched at one end of the junction; a read error may be the cause. The CDR3 here is CASSLDRSTYTQYF. CDR3 DNA: TGTGCCAGCAGCTTAGACAGGAGCACATATACGCAGTATTTT. The chain employs TRBV7-9 and TRBJ2-3; TRBD1 is a possible D gene (5 bases). From germline, CDR1 is SEHNR and CDR2 FQNEAQ (reference sequence). The CDR3 is made up of 14 amino acids.

This clonotype turned up a few times. This chain links TRBV18 with TRBJ2-5, with a tentative D call TRBD1 (6 bases). The CDR3 spans 13 residues. Germline CDR1 reads KGHSH; CDR2 reads LQKENI. The V end was cut by 3 bases, the J end by 4 bases, with 9 bases between. The CDR3 DNA is TGTGCCAGCTCACCGCAGGGGCGAGAGACCCAGTACTTC. Translation: CASSPQGRETQYF.

Only a few counts were recorded for this clonotype. CDR3 nucleotide sequence: TGTGCCAGCAGAGAGACATCATACTCCTACGAGCAGTACTTC. Amino acid sequence: CASRETSYSYEQYF. V gene TRBV6-1 combines with J gene TRBJ2-7; D call uncertain. The CDR3 is 14 amino acids. V dropped 6 bases and J dropped 0 bases, with 12 bases sitting between them. Germline CDR1 and CDR2: MNHNS and SASEGT.

The table lists this clonotype with a few counts. The V call is TRBV20-1, the J call TRBJ1-5, with D perhaps matching TRBD1 (6 bases). V was clipped by 6 bases and J by 0 bases, with 21 bases between them. The CDR3 has 17 amino acids. In germline, CDR1 is DFQATT, CDR2 SNEGSKA (reference sequence). The CDR3 region is CSAQRWRGDFSNQPQHF. Written as DNA, the CDR3 is TGCAGTGCGCAGAGGTGGAGGGGGGATTTTAGCAATCAGCCCCAGCATTTT.

This clonotype was counted a few times. The V call is TRBV5-5, the J call TRBJ2-3; D may be TRBD2 (6 bases). Germline V gene lookup returns CDR1 SGHKS and CDR2 YYEKEE (reference sequence). The CDR3 is 15 residues long. V was clipped by 3 bases and J by 2 bases, with 13 bases between them. The CDR3 loop reads CASSSRAGNTDTQYF. DNA for the CDR3: TGTGCCAGCAGCTCCAGGGCGGGGAACACAGATACGCAGTATTTT.

This clonotype showed up just a few times. The gene calls are TRBV4-2 and TRBJ2-7, with 7 bases lining up with TRBD2. CDR1 and CDR2 (germline): LGHNA, YNFKEQ. V lost 1 base to trimming and J lost 3 bases; unmatched junction nucleotides: 3. The CDR3 loop spans 14 amino acids. DNA of the CDR3: TGTGCCAGCAGCCAAGGTGGGGGGGGCTACGAGCAGTACTTC. Its protein is CASSQGGGGYEQYF.

The genes are TRBV7-8 and TRBJ1-2; D is unclear. The CDR3 covers 13 residues. Germline values: CDR1 SGHVS, CDR2 FQNEAQ. Trimming removed 4 bases at V and 6 bases at J, with 12 bases between. CDR3 sequence (DNA): TGTGCCAGCAGCTCGGCCTGGGGAGATGGCTACACCTTC. This encodes CASSSAWGDGYTF. Full variable domain (rest looked up from reference TRBV7-8 and TRBJ1-2): GAGVSQSPRYKVAKRGQDVALRCDPISGHVSLFWYQQALGQGPEFLTYFQNEAQLDKSGLPSDRFFAERPEGSVSTLKIQRTQQEDSAVYLCASSSAWGDGYTFGSGTRLTVV.

Only a few counts were recorded for this clonotype. The rearrangement uses TRBV9 and TRBJ2-5; D is unresolved. V was cut by 3 bases and J by 4 bases, with 13 bases left in between. This CDR3 comprises 14 residues. From germline, CDR1 is SGDLS and CDR2 YYNGEE. CDR3 amino acids: CASSETSALETQYF. The CDR3 DNA sequence: TGTGCCAGCAGCGAGACCTCAGCGTTAGAGACCCAGTACTTC.

The chain combines TRBV7-9 with TRBJ2-3; TRBD2 is a possible D gene (6 bases). Trimming left V 2 bases short and J 0 bases short, with 15 bases between. CDR3 length: 17 amino acids. Germline V gives CDR1 SEHNR, CDR2 FQNEAQ (reference sequence). CDR3 in amino acids: CASSLTSLGTSTDTQYF. CDR3 bases: TGTGCCAGCAGCTTAACCTCTCTAGGGACTAGCACAGATACGCAGTATTTT.